This T cell receptor beta chain is drawn from a study of beta chain features in type 1 diabetes. The germline CDR1 and CDR2 sequences are SEHNR and FQNEAQ (reference sequence). The CDR3 totals 11 residues. Deletions cut 3 bases from V and 4 bases from J, with 4 bases between. This clone was observed at least ten times. Expressed TCRB transcripts were sequenced, since all the RNA that had been isolated was reverse transcribed. Libraries were prepared by immunoSEQ multiplex PCR; TCRdb keeps only in-frame clonotypes and omits some of them. The sample lists around 140,000 clones; 9% to 10% were seen once.

The sequence derives from a middle-aged woman in good health. The genes are TRBV7-9 and TRBJ2-7; D uncertain. Sequenced sample: central memory CD4+ T cells from blood. The chain's CDR3 is CASSLEYEQYF. The CDR3 DNA reads TGTGCCAGCAGCTTGGAGTACGAGCAGTACTTC.